This paragraph reports one TCR beta chain. As yet, its antigen is unknown. The data originate from a study of shared clonotypes between healthy human individuals. Overall study: CD4 naive and memory got three plates each, CD8 naive two, CD8 memory one. The study's findings and limits: In general, naive subsets displayed greater estimated richness than memory subsets did. Clonotype sharing among donors, it was expected, would be affected by sequencing depth.

Some clones are missing from TCRdb's copy, which holds only in-frame ones; the method was immunoSEQ multiplex PCR. The sample yields hundreds of thousands of clones, approximately 79% seen once. The investigators split CD4+ cells into a CD45RA+ naive subset and a CD45RA-negative memory subset. Sequencing was done on a sample of memory CD4+ T cells sorted from blood. Subset of the sample: CD45RA-negative fraction. This TCR was recovered from a woman aged 25-40 years in good health.

CDR3 in DNA: TGCGCCAGCAGGGCTACACCGGGTAACTATGGCTACACCTTC. Its protein product is CASRATPGNYGYTF. The chain links TRBV5-1 to TRBJ1-2; D remains ambiguous. Trimming left V 5 bases short and J 1 base short, with 12 bases between. The CDR3 has 14 residues. The germline gives CDR1 SGHRS, CDR2 YFSETQ.